This T cell receptor beta chain emerged from a study of blood T cell repertoires in COVID-19. Across the whole study: Collection of acute and convalescent COVID-19 samples took place in the United States, Italy and Spain. PBMCs, B-cell-depleted T cells, or T cells provided the cDNA or gDNA that made up the material.

Recovered status in Cohort 3 required two negative PCRs, clearance, or symptom resolution. Some clones are missing from TCRdb's copy, which holds only in-frame ones; the method was immunoSEQ multiplex PCR. The sample has 150,000 to 200,000 clones, roughly 88% seen once; the top ten hold roughly 13%. The CDR3 is 16 amino acids. The sequenced material came from PBMCs or T cells enriched from blood (not recorded which). V gene TRBV21-1 combines with J gene TRBJ1-3; no check of the table's D call, TRBD1, against the DNA was made. TRBV21-1 is termed a pseudogene. This TCR derives from a woman aged 60-75 years who had recovered from COVID-19. The CDR3 DNA reads TGTGCCAGCAGCAAATTAAACAGTTCAGATGGAAACACCATATATTTT. Amino acids: CASSKLNSSDGNTIYF.